These 18 T cell receptor beta chains originate from one sample sequenced in a study of graft-versus-host responses after intestinal transplantation. What these receptors recognize is not known. The data were produced by immunoSEQ multiplex PCR, yet TCRdb's version contains in-frame clones alone and is incomplete. The top ten clones hold 0.75% to 0.85% of a sample with 89,000 or so clones, about four fifths of them seen once. The source was unstimulated CD4+ T cells sorted from spleen or lymph node cells, collected before intestinal transplant. The receptors were sampled from a human donor who received an intestinal transplant.

V is TRBV27 and J is TRBJ2-1, with 13 bases identical to TRBD2. Germline trimming cut 0 bases from V and 3 bases from J; bases unmatched to any gene: 2. The CDR3 loop spans 17 amino acids. Germline CDR1 MNHEY, CDR2 SMNVEV (reference sequence). In DNA, the CDR3 is TGTGCCAGCAGTTTATCGAGACTAGCGGGAGGCTACAATGAGCAGTTCTTC. It encodes CASSLSRLAGGYNEQFF.

The chain recombines TRBV5-1 with TRBJ2-5, with 7 bases aligning to TRBD1. The J call may be in error: the DNA end matches TRBJ2-7 better. CDR3 length equals 14 residues. Germline CDR1 SGHRS, CDR2 YFSETQ. DNA of the CDR3: TGCGCCAGCAGCTTAGACAGGGCAACCTACGAGCAGTACTTC. It is translated as CASSLDRATYEQYF.

This clone was recorded once. V gene TRBV6-1 combines with J gene TRBJ2-7; D gene uncertain. This CDR3 contains 12 residues. V was trimmed by 2 bases and J by 3 bases, leaving 5 bases between them. Germline-derived CDR1 and CDR2 are MNHNS and SASEGT. The CDR3, as DNA: TGTGCCAGCAGTGAAATTATCTACGAGCAGTACTTC. It yields the protein CASSEIIYEQYF.

The DNA of the CDR3 is TGTGCCAGCAGGGGACAGCTGAACACTGAAGCTTTCTTT. This translates into CASRGQLNTEAFF. This chain connects TRBV6-4 to TRBJ1-1; 7 positions match TRBD1. The CDR3 spans 13 residues. Germline V gene data show CDR1 as MRHNA and CDR2 as SNTAGT. With 6 bases clipped from V and 0 bases from J, the junction kept 1 base outside the gene matches.

This clone was seen only a few times. The rearrangement joins TRBV7-3 to TRBJ2-2; tentatively, D is TRBD2 (5 bases). The germline V gene has CDR1 SGHTA and CDR2 FQGTGA. The CDR3 is 15 residues long. Trimming shortened V by 0 bases and J by 5 bases, and 10 bases separated the two germline ends. This chain's CDR3 is CASSLTRTPTGELFF. The DNA for the CDR3 is TGTGCCAGCAGCTTAACTAGGACTCCGACCGGGGAGCTGTTTTTT.

The chain links TRBV2 to TRBJ2-5; tentatively, D is TRBD2 (6 bases). This CDR3 is built from 13 residues. Germline-derived CDR1 and CDR2 are SNHLY and FYNNEI. V gave up 8 bases and J gave up 4 bases, with 14 bases separating them. Written as DNA, the CDR3 is TGTGCCAGCGCCGGGGAGGTTGCAGAGACCCAGTACTTC. Protein: CASAGEVAETQYF.

This clone was counted a few times. This chain links TRBV6-5 with TRBJ1-1; weak D call: TRBD1 (6 bases). The V gene lost 2 bases and the J gene lost 4 bases, with 11 bases spanning the gap. The CDR3 runs 14 residues. Germline values: CDR1 MNHEY, CDR2 SVGAGI. CDR3 coding DNA: TGTGCCAGCAGTTACCACAGGGACGTCACTGAAGCTTTCTTT. Its translation is CASSYHRDVTEAFF.

The chain combines TRBV7-2 with TRBJ2-7, with 7 bases that match TRBD1. The CDR3 covers 15 residues. CDR1 and CDR2 from the germline V gene are SGHTA and FQGNSA. Germline trimming cut 5 bases from V and 3 bases from J; bases unmatched to any gene: 10. For the CDR3, the DNA is TGTGCCAGCAGCCCAGACCTCCACAGGGGCTACGAGCAGTACTTC. This encodes CASSPDLHRGYEQYF.

V is TRBV15 and J is TRBJ2-7; D unresolved. The ends were cut back, 4 bases at V and 4 bases at J, with 5 bases in the middle. CDR1 and CDR2 (germline): LNHNV, YYDKDF (reference sequence). The CDR3 consists of 11 residues. DNA for the CDR3: TGTGCCACCAGCAACCGGTACGAGCAGTACTTC. It specifies CATSNRYEQYF. Looking up the rest from reference TRBV15 and TRBJ2-7 gives the full variable domain: DAMVIQNPRYQVTQFGKPVTLSCSQTLNHNVMYWYQQKSSQAPKLLFHYYDKDFNNEADTPDNFQSRRPNTSFCFLDIRSPGLGDTAMYLCATSNRYEQYFGPGTRLTVT.

This rearrangement joins TRBV5-4 to TRBJ2-1; TRBD2 agrees at 7 bases. Germline values: CDR1 SGHNT, CDR2 YYREEE (reference sequence). CDR3 size: 15 residues. V trimming: 3 bases; J trimming: 4 bases; junction bases outside the gene matches: 7. CDR3 in DNA: TGTGCCAGCAGCTCGGCTTCTAGCGGTTACAATGAGCAGTTCTTC. It codes for CASSSASSGYNEQFF.

This clone turned up a few times. The chain employs TRBV5-5 and TRBJ1-6; tentatively, D is TRBD1 (5 bases). This CDR3 is 14 amino acids long. Germline-derived CDR1 and CDR2 are SGHKS and YYEKEE (reference sequence). V dropped 0 bases and J dropped 8 bases, with 9 bases sitting between them. The CDR3 sequence: CASSLGGGDSPLHF. The CDR3 DNA is TGTGCCAGCAGCTTGGGGGGGGGTGATTCACCCCTCCACTTT. The variable domain in full, with the rest retrieved from reference TRBV5-5 and TRBJ1-6, is DAGVTQSPTHLIKTRGQQVTLRCSPISGHKSVSWYQQVLGQGPQFIFQYYEKEERGRGNFPDRFSARQFPNYSSELNVNALLLGDSALYLCASSLGGGDSPLHFGNGTRLTVT.

The chain employs TRBV11-2 and TRBJ2-7; 7 bases are shared with TRBD1. This CDR3 is built from 14 residues. Germline V lookup: CDR1 SGHAT, CDR2 FQNNGV. Losses at the gene ends were 2 bases for V and 9 bases for J; bases not matched to a gene: 10. The CDR3 sequence: CASSLWDSSPRQYF. CDR3 sequence (DNA): TGTGCCAGCAGCTTATGGGACAGCTCCCCACGGCAGTACTTC.

The V gene is TRBV18, the J gene TRBJ2-7; no clear D. The germline V and J ends were trimmed by 0 bases and 7 bases, with 7 bases remaining between them. CDR3 length equals 12 residues. Germline values: CDR1 KGHSH, CDR2 LQKENI. The CDR3 bases are TGTGCCAGCTCACCACCTTCGAGGGAGCAGTACTTC. It is translated as CASSPPSREQYF.

CDR3 in DNA: TGTGCCAGCATTCGGGGGAATTACGCTGAAGCTTTCTTT. Translation: CASIRGNYAEAFF. V usage is TRBV6-1 and J usage is TRBJ1-1; perhaps TRBD1 as D (5 bases). CDR1 MNHNS and CDR2 SASEGT come from the germline V gene. The CDR3 spans 13 residues. Trimming shortened V by 7 bases and J by 6 bases, and 15 bases separated the two germline ends.

This chain connects TRBV7-2 to TRBJ2-5; possible D gene TRBD2, 5 bases. Germline V lookup: CDR1 SGHTA, CDR2 FQGNSA. The CDR3 has 17 amino acids. Trimming removed 5 bases from V and 5 bases from J, with 24 bases in between. This CDR3 reads CASSQTQRTPLFETQYF. DNA of the CDR3: TGTGCCAGCAGCCAGACCCAACGGACTCCCCTTTTTGAGACCCAGTACTTC.

The chain links TRBV6-1 to TRBJ2-3; TRBD2 agrees at 7 bases. This CDR3 is built from 15 residues. The J segment lost 1 base and the V segment lost 7 bases, leaving 8 bases of the junction unmatched. Germline loops: CDR1 MNHNS, CDR2 SASEGT. CDR3 DNA: TGTGCCAGCATGAGGCAGCGGGGTGGCACAGATACGCAGTATTTT. Its translation: CASMRQRGGTDTQYF.

The CDR3 protein is CASRKQGNEQFF. The CDR3 DNA reads TGTGCCAGCAGAAAACAGGGAAATGAGCAGTTCTTC. This chain connects TRBV6-1 to TRBJ2-1; D is possibly TRBD1 (6 bases). Trimming removed 6 bases at V and 7 bases at J, with 10 bases between. The germline CDR1 and CDR2 sequences are MNHNS and SASEGT. The CDR3 is 12 amino acids.

The chain employs TRBV10-1 and TRBJ2-2; 8 bases agree with TRBD1. CDR1 and CDR2 from the germline V gene are WNHNN and SYGVQD (reference sequence). There are 20 residues in the CDR3. With 10 bases clipped from V and 7 bases from J, the junction kept 29 bases outside the gene matches. The CDR3 sequence: CAIPESGGGRRRERFGELFF. The CDR3 nucleotides read TGCGCCATCCCCGAATCAGGGGGCGGAAGGAGACGGGAGAGGTTCGGGGAGCTGTTTTTT.